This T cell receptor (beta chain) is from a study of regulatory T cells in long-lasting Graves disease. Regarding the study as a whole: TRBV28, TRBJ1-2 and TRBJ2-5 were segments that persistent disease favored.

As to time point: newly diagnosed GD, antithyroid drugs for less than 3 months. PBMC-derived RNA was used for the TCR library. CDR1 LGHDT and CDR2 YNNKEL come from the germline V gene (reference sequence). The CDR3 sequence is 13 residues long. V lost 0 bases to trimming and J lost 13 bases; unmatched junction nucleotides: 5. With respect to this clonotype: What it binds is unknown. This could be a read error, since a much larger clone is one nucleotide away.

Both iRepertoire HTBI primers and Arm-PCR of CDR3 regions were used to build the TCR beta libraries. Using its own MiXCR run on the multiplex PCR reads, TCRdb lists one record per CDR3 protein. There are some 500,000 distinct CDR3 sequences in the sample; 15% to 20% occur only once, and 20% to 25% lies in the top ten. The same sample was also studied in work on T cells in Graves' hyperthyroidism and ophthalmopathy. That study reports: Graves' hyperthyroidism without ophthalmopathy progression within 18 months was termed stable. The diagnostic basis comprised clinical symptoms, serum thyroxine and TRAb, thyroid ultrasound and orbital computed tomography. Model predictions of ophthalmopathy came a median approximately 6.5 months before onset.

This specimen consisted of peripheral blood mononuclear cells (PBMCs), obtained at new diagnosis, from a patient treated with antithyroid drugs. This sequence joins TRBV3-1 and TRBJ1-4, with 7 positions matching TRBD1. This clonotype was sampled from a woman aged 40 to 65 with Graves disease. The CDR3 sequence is CASSQDARGRLFF. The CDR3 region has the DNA TGTGCCAGCAGCCAAGATGCCAGGGGGAGACTGTTTTTT.